This TCR beta chain emerged from a study of shared clonotypes between healthy human individuals. Study-wide background: Donors were two women and a few men aged 18 to 49. Findings of the study overall: Specimens sampled were limited to blood, with tissue repertoires likely differing.

A remark on this clone: Its specificity is not known.

Deep was the level used in running the assay. TCRdb's copy holds only in-frame clones and misses some; the assay was immunoSEQ multiplex PCR. The data show about half a million clones, around 73% seen once. The receptor was isolated from a woman aged 40 to 50 in good health. Some clones in this sample may be carry-over from other donors' samples. The sequenced material came from PBMCs.

The CDR3 DNA sequence: TGTGCCAGCAGTCCCGGGGCCGCCTACGAGCAGTACTTC. Translating it yields CASSPGAAYEQYF. The chain couples TRBV6-5 to TRBJ2-5; the D call may be TRBD1 or TRBD2 (5 bases each). With the DNA end fitting TRBJ2-7 better, the J assignment may be wrong. Germline CDR1 MNHEY, CDR2 SVGAGI. This CDR3 is built from 13 residues.